A single sample is the source of the 12 T cell receptor beta chains below, sequenced in a study of blood T cell repertoires in COVID-19. Produced via immunoSEQ multiplex PCR; TCRdb's table is partial and in-frame only. The table includes 25,000 to 35,000 clones, roughly 87% detected once. Sequenced sample: peripheral blood. The receptors shown here come from a human donor with acute or convalescent COVID-19. The donor label of this sample is uncertain.

This clone appeared a single time. The rearrangement joins TRBV5-1 to TRBJ2-5, with a possible D match to TRBD1 (5 bases). V was cut by 0 bases and J by 4 bases, with 13 bases left in between. This CDR3 is built from 15 residues. Germline V lookup: CDR1 SGHRS, CDR2 YFSETQ. CDR3 sequence reads: CASSLDWGETETQYF. CDR3 bases: TGCGCCAGCAGCTTGGACTGGGGCGAGACAGAGACCCAGTACTTC.

This clone is a singleton in its sample. The chain is built from TRBV7-9 and TRBJ1-1; 7 nucleotides align to TRBD1. The V and J ends lost 5 bases and 7 bases, in that order; junction bases with no gene match: 10. Germline loops: CDR1 SEHNR, CDR2 FQNEAQ (reference sequence). The CDR3 sequence is 14 residues long. The CDR3 sequence: CASSPTTGLNEAFF. CDR3 coding DNA: TGTGCCAGCAGCCCTACGACAGGGTTGAATGAAGCTTTCTTT.

The chain employs TRBV5-1 and TRBJ1-6, with unresolved D. Trimming took off 6 bases at V and 7 bases at J, with 20 bases between the two ends. The CDR3 consists of 16 residues. Germline V gene data show CDR1 as SGHRS and CDR2 as YFSETQ. CDR3 bases: TGCGCCAGCAAGGCAGACCGTAACCGCGGGAATTCACCCCTCCACTTT. This codes for CASKADRNRGNSPLHF.

The chain combines TRBV21-1 with TRBJ1-1; TRBD1, the D gene given by the table, was not confirmed from the DNA. TRBV21-1 is a pseudogene segment. The CDR3 runs 17 residues. Here the CDR3 DNA reads TGTGCCAGCAGCACTGACAGGGGTTCCCACATGAACACTGAAGCTTTCTTT. Amino acids: CASSTDRGSHMNTEAFF.

The chain is built from TRBV9 and TRBJ2-1, with 7 bases lining up with TRBD2. The V gene end was trimmed by 0 bases and the J gene end by 3 bases; junction bases not matched to a gene: 3. The CDR3 extends over 15 amino acids. Germline-derived CDR1 and CDR2 are SGDLS and YYNGEE. CDR3 loop: CASSVVGGSYNEQFF. CDR3 in DNA: TGTGCCAGCAGCGTAGTTGGCGGGAGCTACAATGAGCAGTTCTTC.

This sequence joins TRBV2 and TRBJ2-3; D uncertain. The CDR3 covers 14 residues. Germline lookup yields CDR1 SNHLY and CDR2 FYNNEI. Trimming removed 1 base at V and 2 bases at J, with 7 bases between. The CDR3 is CASSEGANTDTQYF. CDR3 coding DNA: TGTGCCAGCAGTGAAGGGGCTAACACAGATACGCAGTATTTT.

The genes are TRBV6-5 and TRBJ1-2; D might be TRBD1 (5 bases). CDR3 length: 12 amino acids. Between the trimmed V and J ends, which lost 6 bases and 5 bases, there was a span of 10 bases. Germline V lookup: CDR1 MNHEY, CDR2 SVGAGI. CDR3 DNA: TGTGCCAGCAGAGACAGCCTGTATGGCTACACCTTC. Translated: CASRDSLYGYTF.

In this sample, this clone turned up a few times. One end of the junction fails to match germline, which may point to a read error. The chain recombines TRBV7-9 with TRBJ1-1, with no clear D. The CDR3 is made up of 14 amino acids. Per germline, CDR1 SEHNR and CDR2 FQNEAQ (reference sequence). DNA for the CDR3: TGTGCCAGCATCTTATTTGGGCTGCACACTGAAGCTTTCTTT. It yields the protein CASILFGLHTEAFF.

V is TRBV29-1 and J is TRBJ1-2; no definite D call. This CDR3 spans 13 amino acids. The ends were cut back, 1 base at V and 2 bases at J, with 8 bases in the middle. Looked up from germline, CDR1 is SQVTM and CDR2 is ANQGSEA. Here the CDR3 reads CSVEGAVNYGYTF. The DNA of the CDR3 is TGCAGCGTTGAAGGTGCGGTAAACTATGGCTACACCTTC.

The chain joins TRBV27 to TRBJ2-2; no reliable D call. Per germline, CDR1 MNHEY and CDR2 SMNVEV (reference sequence). The V end lost 4 bases, the J end lost 6 bases, and 9 bases lay between the germline ends. This CDR3 has 13 amino acids. CDR3 amino acids: CASSSDRAGELFF. The CDR3 coding sequence is TGTGCCAGCAGTTCGGATCGGGCCGGGGAGCTGTTTTTT.

This chain connects TRBV6-6 to TRBJ1-3; 7 nucleotides agree with TRBD1. Germline CDR1 and CDR2: MNHNY and SVGAGI (reference sequence). V was pared by 6 bases and J by 2 bases, with 4 bases of the junction left unmatched. The CDR3 contains 14 residues. The CDR3 DNA is TGTGCCAGCAGGGACACAGGGGCTGGAAACACCATATATTTT. This codes for CASRDTGAGNTIYF.

The gene calls are TRBV9 and TRBJ1-3; D ambiguous. Deletions cut 5 bases from V and 0 bases from J, with 6 bases between. CDR3 size: 13 residues. Germline CDR1 reads SGDLS; CDR2 reads YYNGEE. The CDR3: CASRRGSGNTIYF. CDR3 nucleotides: TGTGCCAGCAGACGGGGCTCTGGAAACACCATATATTTT.